This T cell receptor (beta chain) derives from a study of T-cell reconstitution after alpha-beta-depleted transplantation in children. General study findings and limits: Alpha-beta T cells present about two months after transplant were reported to originate from several hundred expanded graft clones.

A word on this clonotype: Its antigen is not identified.

CDR3 length equals 19 residues. Library preparation (for TCRbeta) was performed with unique molecular identifiers. MiXCR, run by TCRdb on the PCR reads, gives a single entry per CDR3 protein. This sample yields about 300,000 distinct CDR3 sequences, of which over 9.5% are seen a single time; less than 9% belongs to the top ten. Sequencing used PBMCs, obtained before TCRalphabeta/CD19-depleted stem cell transplant. This receptor was obtained from a boy under three years old with acute myeloid leukemia, due to receive a stem cell transplant. The V call is TRBV21-1, the J call TRBJ2-1; TRBD1 is taken as the D call from the table, unchecked against the DNA. TRBV21-1 is given as a pseudogene. The CDR3 loop reads CASSKPKDITGTGRNEQFF. The CDR3 nucleotides are TGTGCCAGCAGCAAACCCAAGGATATTACCGGGACAGGGAGGAATGAGCAGTTCTTC.